This passage covers 27 T cell receptor beta chains from one sample sequenced in a study of cytomegalovirus exposure and HLA in healthy donors (dated by TCRdb to the late 2010s). Libraries came from the immunoSEQ multiplex PCR assay. For the multiplex PCR, a mixture combining 60 forward primers for TCR Vbeta segments and 13 reverse primers for TCR Jbeta segments was used. Here the immuneACCESS table is served through TCRdb, limited to in-frame sequences with V and J called. Missing clones are a known gap in these copies; in checked studies unresolved V genes cover under half, and the rest lacks a known reason. The sample table lists approximately 100,000 clones, around 86% of them with a count of one. The ten largest clones add up to over 8.5% of the sample. Specimen: PBMCs. The receptor set was obtained from a man aged 25-45 years in good health and CMV-seropositive.

V and J are TRBV5-8 and TRBJ2-7; maybe TRBD2 (6 bases). Germline CDR1 is SGHTS and CDR2 is YDEGEE. The CDR3 runs to 16 residues. Trimming removed 1 base from V and 7 bases from J, with 21 bases in between. The DNA for the CDR3 is TGTGCCAGCAGCTTGTTTGGAGGGAGTAGGCTCGGAGAGCAGTACTTC. Translated: CASSLFGGSRLGEQYF.

The chain joins TRBV11-3 to TRBJ2-1, with 12 bases identical to TRBD2. J lost 10 bases, V lost 5 bases, and 6 bases had no gene match. This CDR3 spans 14 amino acids. CDR1 and CDR2 from the germline V gene are SGHNT and YENEEA. The CDR3 nucleotides read TGTGCCAGCAGCCCGACTAGCGGGAGCTGGGAGCAGTTCTTC. It translates to CASSPTSGSWEQFF.

CDR3 bases: TGTGCCAGCAGCCAAGCCACAGGGGGCTTAAGTCCCACAGATACGCAGTATTTT. Protein sequence: CASSQATGGLSPTDTQYF. V is TRBV4-2 and J is TRBJ2-3; 9 bases are shared with TRBD1. This CDR3 has 18 amino acids. The germline gives CDR1 LGHNA, CDR2 YNFKEQ. With V trimmed by 1 base and J by 2 bases, 10 bases remained unmatched.

The chain has TRBV28 and TRBJ1-2; 8 nucleotides match TRBD1. The CDR3 contains 14 residues. The J segment lost 7 bases and the V segment lost 4 bases, leaving 8 bases of the junction unmatched. Germline V lookup: CDR1 MDHEN, CDR2 SYDVKM. The CDR3 is CASSWQGASLGYTF. CDR3 coding DNA: TGTGCCAGCAGTTGGCAGGGGGCGAGTCTTGGCTACACCTTC.

CDR3 residues: CASSDGTGGANEQFF. CDR3 bases: TGTGCCAGCAGTGATGGGACAGGGGGTGCGAATGAGCAGTTCTTC. The V and J genes are TRBV6-4 and TRBJ2-1, with TRBD1 identical over 11 bases. This CDR3 has 15 residues. Trimming removed 3 bases from V and 7 bases from J; junction bases left unmatched: 5. The germline V gene has CDR1 MRHNA and CDR2 SNTAGT.

V and J are TRBV5-1 and TRBJ2-5, with TRBD2 identical over 10 bases. The germline V gene has CDR1 SGHRS and CDR2 YFSETQ. V was pared by 2 bases and J by 2 bases, with 3 bases of the junction left unmatched. The CDR3 has 15 residues. Here the CDR3 DNA reads TGCGCCAGCAGCTTACTAGCGGGGCTACAAGAGACCCAGTACTTC. Translated, it gives CASSLLAGLQETQYF.

The chain recombines TRBV19 with TRBJ2-7; 12 nucleotides match TRBD2. With 5 bases clipped from V and 2 bases from J, the junction kept 4 bases outside the gene matches. Germline CDR1 reads LNHDA; CDR2 reads SQIVND (reference sequence). This CDR3 region has 15 residues. The CDR3 sequence is CASSARTSGTYEQYF. CDR3 nucleotides: TGTGCCAGTAGTGCCAGGACTAGCGGGACCTACGAGCAGTACTTC.

This clone was picked up one time. The chain couples TRBV5-6 to TRBJ2-7, with TRBD1 as a possible D gene (5 bases). This CDR3 has 13 residues. Germline V gives CDR1 SGHDT, CDR2 YYEEEE. Trimming removed 3 bases from V and 0 bases from J, with 7 bases in between. CDR3 protein: CASSYDSSYEQYF. In nucleotides, the CDR3 is TGTGCCAGCAGCTACGACAGCTCCTACGAGCAGTACTTC.

J is TRBJ2-6 and V is TRBV27; D ambiguous. CDR1 and CDR2 (germline): MNHEY, SMNVEV (reference sequence). This CDR3 has 14 residues. V lost 6 bases and J lost 3, with 9 bases in between. This chain's CDR3 is CASRLTFGANVLTF. In DNA, the CDR3 is TGTGCCAGCAGACTCACTTTTGGGGCCAACGTCCTGACTTTC.

The rearrangement joins TRBV6-5 to TRBJ2-7; TRBD1 aligns across 12 bases. V dropped 7 bases and J dropped 2; count of bases not matched to a gene: 3. The CDR3 covers 14 residues. The germline gives CDR1 MNHEY, CDR2 SVGAGI. CDR3 residues: CASTGTGGTYEQYF. The CDR3 coding sequence is TGTGCCAGCACCGGGACAGGGGGCACCTACGAGCAGTACTTC.

This CDR3 reads CASSLNRQGNTEAFF. The CDR3 DNA is TGTGCCAGCAGTTTAAACCGACAAGGGAACACTGAAGCTTTCTTT. The chain has TRBV28 and TRBJ1-1; D not resolved. CDR3 size: 15 residues. In germline, CDR1 is MDHEN, CDR2 SYDVKM. V was shortened by 2 bases and J by 1 base, with 11 bases between the two germline ends.

This sequence joins TRBV5-1 and TRBJ2-2; 8 bases are shared with TRBD1. V lost 4 bases to trimming and J lost 6 bases; unmatched junction nucleotides: 2. The CDR3 contains 13 residues. CDR1 SGHRS and CDR2 YFSETQ come from the germline V gene. The CDR3 DNA follows: TGCGCCAGCAGCCAGGGGGCACCCGGGGAGCTGTTTTTT. Translating it yields CASSQGAPGELFF.

The chain joins TRBV5-4 to TRBJ2-5, with 10 bases fitting TRBD2. This CDR3 comprises 19 residues. The junction had 16 bases not matched to a gene; V was cut back by 2 bases and J by 3 bases. CDR1 and CDR2 from the germline V gene are SGHNT and YYREEE (reference sequence). This CDR3 reads CASSFIRASGSREKETQYF. The CDR3 DNA reads as TGTGCCAGCAGCTTCATTCGGGCTAGCGGGAGCCGGGAAAAAGAGACCCAGTACTTC.

This clone has a handful of counts. The rearrangement links TRBV2 to TRBJ1-1, with 8 bases matching TRBD1. J gave up 5 bases and V 5 bases, and 7 bases lay outside the gene matches. Germline lookup yields CDR1 SNHLY and CDR2 FYNNEI. The CDR3 extends over 14 amino acids. DNA of the CDR3: TGTGCCAGCAGTATGAACAGGGGGGAGACTGAAGCTTTCTTT. Translated, it gives CASSMNRGETEAFF.

In its sample, this clone was seen once. This chain connects TRBV5-1 to TRBJ2-7, with TRBD2 matching 11 bases. Per germline, CDR1 SGHRS and CDR2 YFSETQ. V was pared by 0 bases and J by 3 bases, with 5 bases of the junction left unmatched. The CDR3 consists of 16 residues. The CDR3, as DNA: TGCGCCAGCAGCTTGGAGGGGGGACTAGCGGTCTACGAGCAGTACTTC. Residues: CASSLEGGLAVYEQYF.

This clone was detected once. The genes are TRBV5-1 and TRBJ2-1; 10 bases align to TRBD2. Germline V lookup: CDR1 SGHRS, CDR2 YFSETQ. The CDR3 has 16 residues. V lost 1 base and J lost 4; bases outside the gene matches: 5. For the CDR3, the DNA is TGCGCCAGCAGCTTGCCGAGCGGGGGGGGGTACAATGAGCAGTTCTTC. This translates into CASSLPSGGGYNEQFF.

This rearrangement joins TRBV7-9 to TRBJ2-5, with a possible D match to TRBD2 (6 bases). V gave up 6 bases and J gave up 2 bases, with 16 bases separating them. Germline assignment: CDR1 SEHNR and CDR2 FQNEAQ (reference sequence). This CDR3 region has 15 residues. CDR3: CASSPLFLAQETQYF. The CDR3 DNA sequence: TGTGCCAGCAGTCCACTTTTCCTAGCGCAAGAGACCCAGTACTTC.

The chain is built from TRBV28 and TRBJ1-5, with 11 bases fitting TRBD1. V lost 6 bases and J lost 5; bases outside the gene matches: 3. Germline CDR1 MDHEN, CDR2 SYDVKM. The CDR3 extends over 14 amino acids. The CDR3 DNA sequence: TGTGCCAGCAGCGGGACAGGGGGACATCAGCCCCAGCATTTT. It codes for CASSGTGGHQPQHF.

V gene TRBV27 combines with J gene TRBJ2-7, with D perhaps TRBD2 (6 bases). Trimming shortened V by 6 bases and J by 3 bases, and 18 bases separated the two germline ends. Germline assignment: CDR1 MNHEY and CDR2 SMNVEV (reference sequence). This CDR3 is 15 amino acids long. DNA for the CDR3: TGTGCCAGCAGCCCTCAGGGACTCCTTAGCTACGAGCAGTACTTC. Amino acid sequence: CASSPQGLLSYEQYF.

This chain links TRBV4-1 with TRBJ2-3, with 8 positions matching TRBD1. The V gene end was trimmed by 4 bases and the J gene end by 4 bases; junction bases not matched to a gene: 10. The CDR3 runs to 16 residues. CDR1 MGHRA and CDR2 YSYEKL come from the germline V gene. The CDR3 region has the DNA TGCGCCAGCAGCCTACACGGACAGGGTGGCCCAGATACGCAGTATTTT. Amino acid sequence: CASSLHGQGGPDTQYF.

The genes are TRBV14 and TRBJ1-1; D might be TRBD1 (6 bases). Trimming cost V 4 bases and J 3 bases, with 15 bases left between them. Germline CDR1 reads SGHDN; CDR2 reads FVKESK. The CDR3 sequence is 15 residues long. CDR3 in DNA: TGTGCCAGCAGCCTAATAACAGGGATGGACACTGAAGCTTTCTTT. It is translated as CASSLITGMDTEAFF.

The rearrangement links TRBV14 to TRBJ2-1; a possible D gene is TRBD2 (6 bases). Trimming took 1 base from V and 2 from J, leaving 6 bases between them. From germline, CDR1 is SGHDN and CDR2 FVKESK. The CDR3 totals 14 residues. The CDR3, as DNA: TGTGCCAGCAGCCAAGCTAGCGCCTACAATGAGCAGTTCTTC. Protein: CASSQASAYNEQFF. The variable domain in full, completed from reference TRBV14 and TRBJ2-1, reads EAGVTQFPSHSVIEKGQTVTLRCDPISGHDNLYWYRRVMGKEIKFLLHFVKESKQDESGMPNNRFLAERTGGTYSTLKVQPAELEDSGVYFCASSQASAYNEQFFGPGTRLTVL.

The genes are TRBV5-4 and TRBJ2-1; 14 bases align to TRBD2. The junction had 3 bases not matched to a gene; V was cut back by 3 bases and J by 4 bases. Germline-derived CDR1 and CDR2 are SGHNT and YYREEE (reference sequence). The CDR3 spans 16 residues. CDR3 residues: CASSSGTSGGYNEQFF. The DNA of the CDR3 is TGTGCCAGCAGCTCCGGGACTAGCGGGGGTTACAATGAGCAGTTCTTC.

The chain links TRBV7-9 to TRBJ2-1; D perhaps matches TRBD1 (6 bases). The CDR3 has 12 amino acids. CDR1 and CDR2 (germline): SEHNR, FQNEAQ (reference sequence). The V and J ends lost 4 bases and 12 bases respectively, with 13 bases between them. CDR3 DNA: TGTGCCAGCAGCTCCCAAGACAGGTCGCAGTTCTTC. Translating it yields CASSSQDRSQFF.

The chain couples TRBV19 to TRBJ2-7; 10 nucleotides line up with TRBD1. The CDR3 runs 16 residues. Looked up from germline, CDR1 is LNHDA and CDR2 is SQIVND (reference sequence). After removal of 5 bases from V and 1 base from J, the junction contained 8 bases not matched to a gene. As DNA, the CDR3 is TGTGCCAGTAGTGCCGGACAGGGGGACCTTTCCTACGAGCAGTACTTC. This translates into CASSAGQGDLSYEQYF.

The rearrangement links TRBV19 to TRBJ2-1, with D possibly matching TRBD2 (6 bases). Germline CDR1 is LNHDA and CDR2 is SQIVND (reference sequence). The CDR3 contains 13 residues. Trimming stripped 7 bases from V and 8 bases from J, with 15 bases between. CDR3 sequence reads: CASIGTPFDEQFF. CDR3 nucleotide sequence: TGTGCCAGTATAGGGACTCCCTTCGATGAGCAGTTCTTC.

The gene calls are TRBV6-1 and TRBJ1-4; D is possibly TRBD1 (6 bases). Germline V gene data show CDR1 as MNHNS and CDR2 as SASEGT. The CDR3 sequence is 15 residues long. Trimming cost V 8 bases and J 5 bases, with 18 bases left between them. CDR3 residues: CASEYRDKGNEKLFF. CDR3 DNA sequence: TGTGCCAGCGAATACCGGGACAAGGGAAATGAAAAACTGTTTTTT.